Below are 18 T cell receptor beta chains sequenced from a single sample in a study of blood T cell repertoires in COVID-19. TCRdb's copy holds only in-frame clones and misses some; the assay was immunoSEQ multiplex PCR. The sample records around 140,000 clones, 87% being singletons. The sample comprised peripheral blood. Receptor source: an elderly man with acute or convalescent COVID-19.

This sequence joins TRBV27 and TRBJ2-7; 7 bases align to TRBD1. The trim removed 6 bases at V and 12 bases at J, leaving 8 bases unmatched. The CDR3 is made up of 11 amino acids. Germline CDR1 is MNHEY and CDR2 is SMNVEV (reference sequence). Written as DNA, the CDR3 is TGTGCCAGCAGGGAGACAGGGCGTCTGTACTTC. Translated, it gives CASRETGRLYF.

This clone has only one observation. The chain joins TRBV5-1 to TRBJ2-7; the match to TRBD1 covers 7 bases. Germline V gene data show CDR1 as SGHRS and CDR2 as YFSETQ. With 4 bases clipped from V and 10 bases from J, the junction kept 5 bases outside the gene matches. The CDR3 is made up of 11 amino acids. The CDR3 loop reads CASSPGQEQYF. Here the CDR3 DNA reads TGCGCCAGCAGCCCCGGACAGGAACAGTACTTC.

The chain couples TRBV20-1 to TRBJ2-7, with D uncertain. CDR3 length: 11 residues. V gave up 7 bases and J gave up 2 bases, with 9 bases separating them. CDR1 DFQATT and CDR2 SNEGSKA come from the germline V gene (reference sequence). CDR3: CSVGPTYEQYF. CDR3 nucleotide sequence: TGCAGTGTTGGCCCAACCTACGAGCAGTACTTC.

V usage is TRBV3-1 (or the pseudogene TRBV3-2) and J usage is TRBJ2-5; weak D call: TRBD2 (5 bases). This CDR3 comprises 15 residues. Between the trimmed V and J ends, which lost 0 bases and 2 bases, there was a span of 10 bases. Germline V CDR1 and CDR2: LGHDT, YNNKEL (reference sequence). The DNA of the CDR3 is TGTGCCAGCAGCCAAGAACTAGGATGGCAAGAGACCCAGTACTTC. Translation gives CASSQELGWQETQYF.

This clone has just one count. V usage is TRBV29-1 and J usage is TRBJ2-7; TRBD1 is a possible D gene (6 bases). CDR1 and CDR2 from the germline V gene are SQVTM and ANQGSEA. This CDR3 contains 11 residues. Trimming stripped 5 bases from V and 3 bases from J, with 8 bases between. The CDR3 DNA follows: TGCAGCGTTAAGACAGGCTACGAGCAGTACTTC. It translates to CSVKTGYEQYF.

The table lists this clone with a count of one. The V call is TRBV6-5, the J call TRBJ1-6; 7 bases align to TRBD1. Per germline, CDR1 MNHEY and CDR2 SVGAGI. There are 14 residues in the CDR3. The V segment lost 11 bases and the J segment 10 bases; nucleotides outside the gene matches: 14. As DNA, the CDR3 is TGTGCCGGAACAATCGGGACAGTGGGGTCACCCCTCCACTTT. Translated: CAGTIGTVGSPLHF.

This clone was detected once. The rearrangement joins TRBV12-3 or TRBV12-4 to TRBJ2-7, with 8 bases that match TRBD2. V was clipped by 11 bases and J by 6 bases; unmatched bases: 6. This CDR3 region has 11 residues. Written as DNA, the CDR3 is TGTGCCTCCGGGGGGGCCGGCGAGCAGTACTTC. Encoded protein: CASGGAGEQYF.

CDR3 residues: CASSPPGTGGEYTF. CDR3 coding DNA: TGTGCCAGCAGCCCCCCTGGGACAGGGGGCGAATACACCTTC. V is TRBV5-4 and J is TRBJ1-2; 12 nucleotides align to TRBD1. This CDR3 has 14 residues. V shed 4 bases and J 11 bases; nucleotides not matched to a gene: 9. CDR1 and CDR2 from the germline V gene are SGHNT and YYREEE (reference sequence).

In its sample, this clone was seen once. CDR3 bases: TGTGCCAGCAGCCCCGGAGTGGGCAGGGCTGAAGCTTTCTTT. Protein: CASSPGVGRAEAFF. V usage is TRBV11-2 and J usage is TRBJ1-1; tentative D call: TRBD1 (5 bases). The V end lost 5 bases, the J end lost 6 bases, and 16 bases lay between the germline ends. This CDR3 comprises 14 residues. Germline V gene lookup returns CDR1 SGHAT and CDR2 FQNNGV.

This chain connects TRBV11-2 to TRBJ1-2; D gene ambiguous. In germline, CDR1 is SGHAT, CDR2 FQNNGV. The V end lost 0 bases, the J end lost 2 bases, and 4 bases lay between the germline ends. The CDR3 runs to 13 residues. The CDR3 region is CASSLELNYGYTF. The CDR3 coding sequence is TGTGCCAGCAGCTTAGAACTAAACTATGGCTACACCTTC.

V usage is TRBV4-2 and J usage is TRBJ2-1, with D possibly being TRBD2 (5 bases). The CDR3 length is 12 residues. Germline CDR1 and CDR2: LGHNA and YNFKEQ. Deletions cut 1 base from V and 7 bases from J, with 5 bases between. CDR3 sequence: CASSQGGNEQFF. The DNA for the CDR3 is TGTGCCAGCAGCCAAGGAGGGAATGAGCAGTTCTTC.

The chain combines TRBV7-9 with TRBJ1-1; D gene ambiguous. V was clipped by 7 bases and J by 1 base, with 13 bases between them. There are 14 residues in the CDR3. Per germline, CDR1 SEHNR and CDR2 FQNEAQ (reference sequence). In DNA form, the CDR3 reads TGTGCCAGCACCAAAGGACGGGAGAACACTGAAGCTTTCTTT. Its protein product is CASTKGRENTEAFF.

The gene calls are TRBV3-1 (or the pseudogene TRBV3-2) and TRBJ2-7; 9 nucleotides agree with TRBD1. The V gene's germline CDR1 is LGHDT and CDR2 YNNKEL (reference sequence). The CDR3 loop spans 16 amino acids. Unmatched junction bases numbered 8, after V lost 0 bases and J lost 5 bases. As DNA, the CDR3 is TGTGCCAGCAGCCAAGAAGGGACAGGGAACCACCACGAGCAGTACTTC. As protein: CASSQEGTGNHHEQYF.

The chain combines TRBV3-1 (or the pseudogene TRBV3-2) with TRBJ1-4; perhaps TRBD1 as D (6 bases). V lost 3 bases and J lost 4, with 6 bases in between. CDR1 and CDR2 (germline): LGHDT, YNNKEL (reference sequence). The CDR3 runs 13 residues. The CDR3 here is CASSHRGNEKLFF. The CDR3 DNA reads TGTGCCAGCAGCCACAGGGGTAATGAAAAACTGTTTTTT.

The chain links TRBV12-3 or TRBV12-4 to TRBJ1-5; 7 bases align to TRBD1. The CDR3 has 13 amino acids. Germline trimming cut 10 bases from V and 6 bases from J; bases unmatched to any gene: 9. The CDR3 loop reads CATRRGLGQPQHF. CDR3 bases: TGTGCCACCAGGAGGGGGCTGGGTCAGCCCCAGCATTTT.

The V and J genes are TRBV7-3 and TRBJ1-1; TRBD1 agrees at 9 bases. The germline V gene has CDR1 SGHTA and CDR2 FQGTGA. The CDR3 totals 14 residues. J lost 5 bases, V lost 5 bases, and 6 bases had no gene match. The CDR3 sequence: CASSKDRGGTEAFF. The CDR3 nucleotides read TGTGCCAGCAGCAAGGACAGGGGAGGGACTGAAGCTTTCTTT.

This clone was seen once. The rearrangement uses TRBV6-5 and TRBJ1-6, with 7 positions matching TRBD1. CDR3 length: 14 amino acids. Germline trimming cut 6 bases from V and 10 bases from J; bases unmatched to any gene: 9. Germline CDR1 MNHEY, CDR2 SVGAGI. The CDR3 coding sequence is TGTGCCAGCAGAAACGGACAGGTTGCCTCACCCCTCCACTTT. This translates into CASRNGQVASPLHF.

The rearrangement uses TRBV28 and TRBJ2-2; D call uncertain. The germline V gene encodes CDR1 MDHEN and CDR2 SYDVKM. V lost 6 bases and J lost 4, with 12 bases in between. CDR3 length equals 14 residues. CDR3 nucleotide sequence: TGTGCCAGCAGCCCCGCTGGCGGCACCGGGGAGCTGTTTTTT. Its translation is CASSPAGGTGELFF.